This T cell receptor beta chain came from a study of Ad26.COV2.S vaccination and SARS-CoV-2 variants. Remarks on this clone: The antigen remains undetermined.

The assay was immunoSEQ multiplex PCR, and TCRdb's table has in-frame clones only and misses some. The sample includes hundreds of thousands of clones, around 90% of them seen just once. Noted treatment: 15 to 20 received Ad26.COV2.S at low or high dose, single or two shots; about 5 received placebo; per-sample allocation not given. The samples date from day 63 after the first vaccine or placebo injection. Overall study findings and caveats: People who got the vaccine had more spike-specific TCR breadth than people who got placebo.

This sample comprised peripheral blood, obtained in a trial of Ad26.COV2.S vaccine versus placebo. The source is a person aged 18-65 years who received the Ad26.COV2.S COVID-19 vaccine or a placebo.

This CDR3 is CASSKGQGDGELFF. CDR3 DNA sequence: TGTGCCAGCAGCAAGGGACAGGGCGACGGGGAGCTGTTTTTT. The rearrangement links TRBV5-4 to TRBJ2-2; 9 nucleotides match TRBD1. Germline V lookup: CDR1 SGHNT, CDR2 YYREEE (reference sequence). V trimming: 4 bases; J trimming: 7 bases; junction bases outside the gene matches: 5. The length of the CDR3 is 14 residues.